The clone carrying this TCR beta chain was seen ten or more times. The antigen is undetermined. Time point reported: sample taken at primary tumor resection. TCRdb reprocessed the 5' RACE reads via MiXCR and lists one record per CDR3 protein. The table has over 25,000 distinct CDR3 sequences, about 7.6% seen once; the top ten hold about 24%. Germline V gene data show CDR1 as MNHNS and CDR2 as SASEGT. Between the trimmed V and J ends, which lost 2 bases and 8 bases, there was a span of 12 bases. This CDR3 has 13 amino acids. The data belong to a study of spatial heterogeneity in lung cancer. Study results and caveats: Tumor mutation count correlated with how many alpha and beta TCRs expanded intratumorally.

The input for sequencing was lung tumor tissue, taken at surgery. The genes are TRBV6-1 and TRBJ1-2; a weak D match, TRBD1 (5 bases). The source is a male donor with early-stage non-small cell lung cancer. The CDR3 bases are TGTGCCAGCAGTGAATGGGGGACTACGGGCTACACCTTC. It yields the protein CASSEWGTTGYTF.